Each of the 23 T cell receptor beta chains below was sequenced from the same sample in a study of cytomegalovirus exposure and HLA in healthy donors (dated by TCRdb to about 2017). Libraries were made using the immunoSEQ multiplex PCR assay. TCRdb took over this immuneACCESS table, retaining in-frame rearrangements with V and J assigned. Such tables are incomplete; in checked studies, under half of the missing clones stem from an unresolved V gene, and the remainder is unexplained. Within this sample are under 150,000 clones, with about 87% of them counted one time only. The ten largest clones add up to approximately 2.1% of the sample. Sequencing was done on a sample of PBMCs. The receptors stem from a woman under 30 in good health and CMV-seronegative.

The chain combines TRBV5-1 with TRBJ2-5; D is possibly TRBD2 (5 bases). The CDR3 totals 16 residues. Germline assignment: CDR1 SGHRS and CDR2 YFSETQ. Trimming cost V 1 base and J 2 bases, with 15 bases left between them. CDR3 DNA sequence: TGCGCCAGCAGCTTGAATGGGTTCGGGGAACAAGAGACCCAGTACTTC. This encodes CASSLNGFGEQETQYF.

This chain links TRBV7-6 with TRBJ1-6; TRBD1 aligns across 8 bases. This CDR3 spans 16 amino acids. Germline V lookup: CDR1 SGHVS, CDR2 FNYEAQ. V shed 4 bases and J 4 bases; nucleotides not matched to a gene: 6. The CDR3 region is CASSSQGGGYNSPLHF. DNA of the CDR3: TGTGCCAGCAGCTCACAGGGGGGCGGGTATAATTCACCCCTCCACTTT.

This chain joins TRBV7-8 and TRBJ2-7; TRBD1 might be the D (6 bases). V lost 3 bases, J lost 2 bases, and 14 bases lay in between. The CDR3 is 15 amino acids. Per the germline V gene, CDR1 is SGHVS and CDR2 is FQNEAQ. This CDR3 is CASSLGAGAPYEQYF. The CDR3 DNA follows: TGTGCCAGCAGCTTGGGTGCAGGGGCCCCCTACGAGCAGTACTTC.

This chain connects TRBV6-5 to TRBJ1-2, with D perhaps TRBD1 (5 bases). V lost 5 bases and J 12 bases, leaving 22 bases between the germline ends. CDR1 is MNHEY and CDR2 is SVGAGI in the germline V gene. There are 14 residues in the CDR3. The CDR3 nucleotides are TGTGCCAGCAGTGAAATCGGAGCGGGGGTGGCAAACACCTTC. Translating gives CASSEIGAGVANTF.

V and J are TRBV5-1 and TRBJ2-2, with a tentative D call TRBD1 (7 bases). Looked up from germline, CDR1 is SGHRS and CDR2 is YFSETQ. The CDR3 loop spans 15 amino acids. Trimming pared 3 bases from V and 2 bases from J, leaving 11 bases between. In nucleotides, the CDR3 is TGCGCCAGCAGCTGGGGGGACAGAAACACCGGGGAGCTGTTTTTT. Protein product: CASSWGDRNTGELFF.

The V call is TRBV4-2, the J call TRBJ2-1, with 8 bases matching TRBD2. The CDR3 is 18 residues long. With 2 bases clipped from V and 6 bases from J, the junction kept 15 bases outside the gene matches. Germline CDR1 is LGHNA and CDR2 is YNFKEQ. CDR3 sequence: CASSQTLATGGPGNEQFF. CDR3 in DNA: TGTGCCAGCAGCCAAACCCTCGCAACGGGAGGGCCGGGCAATGAGCAGTTCTTC.

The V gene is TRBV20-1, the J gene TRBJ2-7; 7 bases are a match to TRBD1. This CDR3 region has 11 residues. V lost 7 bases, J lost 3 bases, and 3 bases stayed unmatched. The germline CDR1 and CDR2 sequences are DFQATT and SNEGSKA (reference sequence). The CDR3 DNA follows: TGCAGTGGGACAGGACTCTACGAGCAGTACTTC. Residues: CSGTGLYEQYF.

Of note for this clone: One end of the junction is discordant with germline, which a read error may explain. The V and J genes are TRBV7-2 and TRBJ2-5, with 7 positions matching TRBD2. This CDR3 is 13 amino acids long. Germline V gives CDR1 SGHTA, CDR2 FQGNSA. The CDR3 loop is CASSLAAQETQYF. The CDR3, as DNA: TGTGCCAGCAGCCTAGCGGCTCAAGAGACCCAGTACTTC. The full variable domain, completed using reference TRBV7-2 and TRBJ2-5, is GAGVSQSPSNKVTEKGKDVELRCDPISGHTALYWYRQSLGQGLEFLIYFQGNSAPDKSGLPSDRFSAERTGGSVSTLTIQRTQQEDSAVYLCASSLAAQETQYFGPGTRLLVL.

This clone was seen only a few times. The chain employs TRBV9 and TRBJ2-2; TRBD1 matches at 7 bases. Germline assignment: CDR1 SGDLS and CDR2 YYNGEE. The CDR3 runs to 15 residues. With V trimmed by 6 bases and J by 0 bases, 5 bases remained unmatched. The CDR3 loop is CASTPGQTNTGELFF. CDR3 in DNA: TGTGCCAGCACCCCGGGACAGACGAACACCGGGGAGCTGTTTTTT.

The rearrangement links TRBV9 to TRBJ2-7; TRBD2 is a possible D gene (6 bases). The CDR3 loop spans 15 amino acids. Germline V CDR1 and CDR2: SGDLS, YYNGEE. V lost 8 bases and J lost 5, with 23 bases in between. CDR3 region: CARPGTPAASDEQYF. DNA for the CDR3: TGTGCCAGACCGGGGACTCCAGCAGCCAGCGACGAGCAGTACTTC.

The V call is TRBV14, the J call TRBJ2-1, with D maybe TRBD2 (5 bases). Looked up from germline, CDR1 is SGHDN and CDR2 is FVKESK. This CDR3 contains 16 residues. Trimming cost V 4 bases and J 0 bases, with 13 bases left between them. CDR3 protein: CASSRGAASSYNEQFF. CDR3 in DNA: TGTGCCAGCAGCCGTGGAGCGGCGAGCTCCTACAATGAGCAGTTCTTC.

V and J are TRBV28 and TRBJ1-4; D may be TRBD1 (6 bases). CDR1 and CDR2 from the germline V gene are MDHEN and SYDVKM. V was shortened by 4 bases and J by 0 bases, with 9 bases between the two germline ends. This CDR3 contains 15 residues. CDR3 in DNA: TGTGCCAGCAGTTCCAGACAGGCAACTAATGAAAAACTGTTTTTT. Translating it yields CASSSRQATNEKLFF.

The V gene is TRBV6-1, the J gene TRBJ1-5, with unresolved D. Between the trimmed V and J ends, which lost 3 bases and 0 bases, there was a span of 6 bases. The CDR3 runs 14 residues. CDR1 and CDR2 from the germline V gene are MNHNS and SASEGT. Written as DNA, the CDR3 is TGTGCCAGCAGTGACGGGTATAGCAATCAGCCCCAGCATTTT. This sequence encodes CASSDGYSNQPQHF.

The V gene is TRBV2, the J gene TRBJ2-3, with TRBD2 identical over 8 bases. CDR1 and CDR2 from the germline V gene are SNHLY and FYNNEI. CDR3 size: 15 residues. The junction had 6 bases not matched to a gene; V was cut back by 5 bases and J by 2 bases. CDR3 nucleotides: TGTGCCAGCAGTCCGAGCGGGGGCTTCACAGATACGCAGTATTTT. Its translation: CASSPSGGFTDTQYF.

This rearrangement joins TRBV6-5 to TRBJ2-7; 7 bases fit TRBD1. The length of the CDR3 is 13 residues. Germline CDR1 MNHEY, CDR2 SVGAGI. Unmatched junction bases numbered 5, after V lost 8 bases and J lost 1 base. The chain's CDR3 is CASGVTGSYEQYF. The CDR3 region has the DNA TGTGCCAGCGGAGTGACAGGGTCCTACGAGCAGTACTTC.

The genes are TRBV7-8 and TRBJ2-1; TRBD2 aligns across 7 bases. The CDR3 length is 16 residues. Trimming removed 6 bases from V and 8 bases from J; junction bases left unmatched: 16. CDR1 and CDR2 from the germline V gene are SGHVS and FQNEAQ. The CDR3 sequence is CASRELAYSLGHEQFF. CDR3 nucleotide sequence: TGTGCCAGCAGGGAACTAGCGTACTCACTGGGCCATGAGCAGTTCTTC.

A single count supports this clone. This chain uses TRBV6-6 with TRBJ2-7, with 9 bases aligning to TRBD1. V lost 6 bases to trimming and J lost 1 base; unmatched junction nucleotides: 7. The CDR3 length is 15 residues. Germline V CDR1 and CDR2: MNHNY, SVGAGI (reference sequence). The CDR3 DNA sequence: TGTGCCAGCAGCCCCGTGGGGACAGGGTCCTACGAGCAGTACTTC. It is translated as CASSPVGTGSYEQYF.

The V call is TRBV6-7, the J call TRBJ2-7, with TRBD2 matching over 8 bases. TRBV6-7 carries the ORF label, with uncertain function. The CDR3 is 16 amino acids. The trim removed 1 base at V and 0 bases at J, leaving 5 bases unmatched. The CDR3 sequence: CASSYLRGAGSYEQYF. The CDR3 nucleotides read TGTGCCAGCAGTTACTTGCGGGGGGCAGGCTCCTACGAGCAGTACTTC.

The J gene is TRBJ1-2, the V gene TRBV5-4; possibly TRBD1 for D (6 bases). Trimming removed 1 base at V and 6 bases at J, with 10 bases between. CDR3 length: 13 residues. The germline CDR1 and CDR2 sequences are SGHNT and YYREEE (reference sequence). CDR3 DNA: TGTGCCAGCAGCTTGACAGGGAATCATGGCTACACCTTC. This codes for CASSLTGNHGYTF.

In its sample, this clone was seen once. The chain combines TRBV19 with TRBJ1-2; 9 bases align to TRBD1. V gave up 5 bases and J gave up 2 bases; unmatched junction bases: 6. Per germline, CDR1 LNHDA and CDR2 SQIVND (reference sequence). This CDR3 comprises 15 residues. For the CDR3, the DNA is TGTGCCAGTAGTCCAGGGACAGGGCCAAACTATGGCTACACCTTC. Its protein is CASSPGTGPNYGYTF.

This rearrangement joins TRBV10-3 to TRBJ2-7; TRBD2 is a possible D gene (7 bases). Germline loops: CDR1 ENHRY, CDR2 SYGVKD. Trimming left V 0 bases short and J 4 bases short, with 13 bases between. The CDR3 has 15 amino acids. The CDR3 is CAISESGGGAYEQYF. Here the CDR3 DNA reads TGTGCCATCAGTGAGTCCGGCGGGGGCGCGTACGAGCAGTACTTC.

The CDR3 DNA reads TGTGCCAGCAGCTTTAATAGGGGTCAGCCCCAGCATTTT. Translation gives CASSFNRGQPQHF. The chain carries TRBV7-2 and TRBJ1-5, with D maybe TRBD1 (5 bases). Germline CDR1 and CDR2: SGHTA and FQGNSA. Trimming took 3 bases from V and 6 from J, leaving 9 bases between them. The CDR3 is made up of 13 amino acids.

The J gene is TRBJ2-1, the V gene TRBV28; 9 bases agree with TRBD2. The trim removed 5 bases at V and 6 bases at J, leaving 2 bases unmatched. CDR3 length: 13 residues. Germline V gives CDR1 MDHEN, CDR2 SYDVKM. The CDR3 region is CASSTAGGNEQFF. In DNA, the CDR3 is TGTGCCAGCAGTACAGCGGGGGGCAATGAGCAGTTCTTC.